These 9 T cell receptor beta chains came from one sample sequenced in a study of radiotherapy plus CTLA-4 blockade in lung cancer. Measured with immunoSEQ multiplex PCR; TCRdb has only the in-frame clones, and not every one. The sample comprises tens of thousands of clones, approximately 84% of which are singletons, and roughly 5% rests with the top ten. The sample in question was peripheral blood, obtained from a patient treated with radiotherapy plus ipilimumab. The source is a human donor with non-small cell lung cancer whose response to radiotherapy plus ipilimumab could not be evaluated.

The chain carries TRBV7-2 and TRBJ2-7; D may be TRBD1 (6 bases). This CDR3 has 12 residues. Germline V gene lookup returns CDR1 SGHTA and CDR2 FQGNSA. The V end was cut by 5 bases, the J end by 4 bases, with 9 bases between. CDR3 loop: CASSPGAYEQYF. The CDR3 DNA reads TGTGCCAGCAGCCCAGGGGCATACGAGCAGTACTTC.

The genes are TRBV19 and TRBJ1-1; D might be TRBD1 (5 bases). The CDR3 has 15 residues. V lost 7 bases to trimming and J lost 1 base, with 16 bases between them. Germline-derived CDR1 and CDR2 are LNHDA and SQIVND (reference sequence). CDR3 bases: TGTGCCAGTAAGCTAAAACAGGTTAAGAACACTGAAGCTTTCTTT. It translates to CASKLKQVKNTEAFF.

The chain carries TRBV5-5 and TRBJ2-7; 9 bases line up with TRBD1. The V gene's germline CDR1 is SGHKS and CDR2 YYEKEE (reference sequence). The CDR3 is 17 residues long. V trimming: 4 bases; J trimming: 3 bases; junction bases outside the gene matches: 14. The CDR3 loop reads CASSPGHTGGLLYEQYF. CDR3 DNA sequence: TGTGCCAGCAGCCCGGGGCATACAGGGGGCCTTCTCTACGAGCAGTACTTC.

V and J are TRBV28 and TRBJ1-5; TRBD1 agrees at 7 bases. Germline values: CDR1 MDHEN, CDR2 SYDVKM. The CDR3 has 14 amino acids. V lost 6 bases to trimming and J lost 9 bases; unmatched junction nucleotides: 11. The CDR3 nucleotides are TGTGCCAGCAGGGACCCCTCCAACAGGGGGCCCCAGCATTTT. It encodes CASRDPSNRGPQHF.

CDR3 sequence reads: CASSASPGDTQYF. CDR3 DNA sequence: TGTGCCAGTAGTGCGTCCCCCGGGGATACGCAGTATTTT. The chain recombines TRBV19 with TRBJ2-3; D not resolved. Deletions cut 5 bases from V and 6 bases from J, with 12 bases between. Per the germline V gene, CDR1 is LNHDA and CDR2 is SQIVND (reference sequence). The CDR3 is 13 amino acids.

The CDR3 nucleotides read TGCGCCAGCAGCCAAGGACAGGGTAATGAAAAACTGTTTTTT. The encoded protein is CASSQGQGNEKLFF. The V gene is TRBV4-1, the J gene TRBJ1-4; 7 bases are shared with TRBD1. Trimming removed 1 base from V and 4 bases from J; junction bases left unmatched: 0. Germline values: CDR1 MGHRA, CDR2 YSYEKL. The CDR3 totals 14 residues.

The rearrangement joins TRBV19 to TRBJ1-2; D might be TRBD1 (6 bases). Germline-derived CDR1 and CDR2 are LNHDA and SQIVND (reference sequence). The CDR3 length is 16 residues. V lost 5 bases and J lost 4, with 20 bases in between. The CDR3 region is CASSPTIATGLYGYTF. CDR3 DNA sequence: TGTGCCAGTAGTCCGACCATTGCTACAGGGCTCTATGGCTACACCTTC.

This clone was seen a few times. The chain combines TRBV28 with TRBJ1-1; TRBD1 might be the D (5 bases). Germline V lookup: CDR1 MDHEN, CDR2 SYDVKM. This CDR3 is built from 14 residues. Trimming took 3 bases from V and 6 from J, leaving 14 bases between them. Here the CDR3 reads CASSLGGSLPEAFF. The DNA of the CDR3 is TGTGCCAGCAGTTTGGGGGGATCCCTTCCTGAAGCTTTCTTT.

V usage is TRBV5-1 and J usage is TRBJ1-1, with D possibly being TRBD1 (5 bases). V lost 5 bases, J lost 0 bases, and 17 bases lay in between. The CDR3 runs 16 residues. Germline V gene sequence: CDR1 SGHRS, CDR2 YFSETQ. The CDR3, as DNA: TGCGCCAGCAGTCCGGGGGTCTGGGGGGTGAACACTGAAGCTTTCTTT. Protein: CASSPGVWGVNTEAFF.